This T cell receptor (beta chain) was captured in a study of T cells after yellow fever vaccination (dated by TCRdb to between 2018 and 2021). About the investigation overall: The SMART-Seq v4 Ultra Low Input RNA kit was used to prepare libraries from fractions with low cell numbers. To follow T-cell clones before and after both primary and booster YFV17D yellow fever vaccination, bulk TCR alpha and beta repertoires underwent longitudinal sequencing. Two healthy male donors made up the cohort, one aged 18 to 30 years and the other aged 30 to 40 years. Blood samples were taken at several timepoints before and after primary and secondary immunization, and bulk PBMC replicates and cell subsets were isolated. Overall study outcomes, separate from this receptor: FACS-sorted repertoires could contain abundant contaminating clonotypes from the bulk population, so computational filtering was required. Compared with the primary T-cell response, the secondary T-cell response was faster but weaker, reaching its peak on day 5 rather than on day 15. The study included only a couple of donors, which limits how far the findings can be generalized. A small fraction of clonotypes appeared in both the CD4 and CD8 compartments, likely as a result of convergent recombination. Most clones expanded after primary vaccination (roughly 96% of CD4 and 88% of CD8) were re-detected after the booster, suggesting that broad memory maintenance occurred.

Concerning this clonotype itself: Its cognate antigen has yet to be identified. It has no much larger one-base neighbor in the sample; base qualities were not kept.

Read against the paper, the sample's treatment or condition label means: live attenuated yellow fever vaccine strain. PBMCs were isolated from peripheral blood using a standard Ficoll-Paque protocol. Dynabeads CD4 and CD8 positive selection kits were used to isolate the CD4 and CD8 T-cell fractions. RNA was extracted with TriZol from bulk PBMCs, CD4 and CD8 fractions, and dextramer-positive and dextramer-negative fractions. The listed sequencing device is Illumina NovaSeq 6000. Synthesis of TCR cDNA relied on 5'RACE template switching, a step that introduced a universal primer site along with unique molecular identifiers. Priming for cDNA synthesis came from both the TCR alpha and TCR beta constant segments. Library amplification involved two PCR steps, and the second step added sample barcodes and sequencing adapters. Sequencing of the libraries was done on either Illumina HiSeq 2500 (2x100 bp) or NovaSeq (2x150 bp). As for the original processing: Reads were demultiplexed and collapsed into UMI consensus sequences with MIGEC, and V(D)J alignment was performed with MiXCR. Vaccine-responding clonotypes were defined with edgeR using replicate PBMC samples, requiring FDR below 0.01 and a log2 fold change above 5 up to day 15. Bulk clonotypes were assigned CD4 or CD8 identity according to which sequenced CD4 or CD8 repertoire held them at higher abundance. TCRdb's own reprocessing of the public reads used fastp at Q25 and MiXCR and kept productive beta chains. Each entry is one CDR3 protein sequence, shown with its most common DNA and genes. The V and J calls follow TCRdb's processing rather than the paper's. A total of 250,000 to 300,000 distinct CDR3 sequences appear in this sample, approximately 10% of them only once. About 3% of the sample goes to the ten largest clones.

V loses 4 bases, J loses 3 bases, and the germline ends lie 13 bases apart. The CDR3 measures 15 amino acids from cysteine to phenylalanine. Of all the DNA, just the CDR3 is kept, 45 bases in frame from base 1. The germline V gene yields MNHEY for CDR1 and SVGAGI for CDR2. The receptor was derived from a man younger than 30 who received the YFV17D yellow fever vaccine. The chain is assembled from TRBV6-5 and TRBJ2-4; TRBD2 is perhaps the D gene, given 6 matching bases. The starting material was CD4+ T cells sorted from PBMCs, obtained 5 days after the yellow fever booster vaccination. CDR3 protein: CASSSGGAGKNIQYF. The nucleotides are TGTGCCAGCAGTTCGGGCGGGGCGGGCAAAAACATTCAGTACTTC.